What follows is one T cell receptor beta chain and its context. In the original processing: Amplification of reference gene primers was used by the study to estimate nucleated cell counts. Produced via immunoSEQ multiplex PCR; TCRdb's table is partial and in-frame only. The V and J calls and clone size were taken over from that table, and D and trimming were inferred from the DNA. Of 70,000 to 85,000 clones listed, around 93% are singletons. The V end was cut by 3 bases, the J end by 5 bases, with 16 bases between. Germline V gives CDR1 MDHEN, CDR2 SYDVKM. This CDR3 spans 15 amino acids. The data were obtained in a study of blood T cell repertoires in COVID-19. Across the whole study: Samples came from the United States, Italy and Spain, spanning acute and convalescent COVID-19. PBMCs, B-cell-depleted T cells, or T cells provided the cDNA or gDNA that made up the material.

V gene TRBV28 combines with J gene TRBJ1-1; D might be TRBD1 (6 bases). Sample: peripheral blood. This clonotype originated in a woman aged 60-70 years with active COVID-19. CDR3 amino acids: CASSLHKQGGTEAFF. DNA for the CDR3: TGTGCCAGCAGTTTGCACAAACAGGGCGGAACTGAAGCTTTCTTT.